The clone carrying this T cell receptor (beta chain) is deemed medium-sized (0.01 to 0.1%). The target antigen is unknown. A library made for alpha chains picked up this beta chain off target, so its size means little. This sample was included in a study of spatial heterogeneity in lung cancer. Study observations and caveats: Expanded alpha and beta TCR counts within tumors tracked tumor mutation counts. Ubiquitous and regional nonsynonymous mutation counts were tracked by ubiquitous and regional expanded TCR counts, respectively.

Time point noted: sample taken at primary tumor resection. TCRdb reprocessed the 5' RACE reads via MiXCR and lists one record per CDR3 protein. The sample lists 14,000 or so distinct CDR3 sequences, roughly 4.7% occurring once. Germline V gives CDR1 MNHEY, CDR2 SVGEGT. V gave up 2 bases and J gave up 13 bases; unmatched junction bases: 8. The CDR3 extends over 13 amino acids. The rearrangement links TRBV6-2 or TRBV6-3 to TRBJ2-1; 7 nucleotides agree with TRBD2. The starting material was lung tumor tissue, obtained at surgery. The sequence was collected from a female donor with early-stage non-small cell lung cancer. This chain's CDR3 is CASSYIGGLGQFF. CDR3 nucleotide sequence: TGTGCCAGCAGTTACATTGGCGGACTAGGCCAGTTCTTC.